This TCR beta chain was identified during a study of lymphopenia after photon versus proton radiotherapy. General observations from the study: Under photons, naive T cells and diversity fell while effector/memory populations rose. A bigger post-nadir fall in TCR diversity correlated inversely with survival time in deceased patients.

TCRdb's table, derived via immunoSEQ multiplex PCR, lists solely in-frame clones and lacks some. The data contain approximately 80,000 clones, around 82% of them singletons. This clone was counted a single time. As yet, its antigen is unknown. Trimming took off 6 bases at V and 2 bases at J, with 5 bases between the two ends. CDR3 length equals 12 residues. Germline V gene data show CDR1 as MNHEY and CDR2 as SVGAGI. This TCR was recovered from a man in his fifties or sixties with pancreatic cancer. V gene TRBV6-5 combines with J gene TRBJ2-1, with D unresolved. The sequencing used peripheral blood, collected from a patient treated with proton-based radiotherapy. CDR3 sequence: CASSRTYNEQFF. The CDR3 bases are TGTGCCAGCAGCCGCACCTACAATGAGCAGTTCTTC.